The rows below give T cell receptor beta chains drawn from one sample of a study of long-term antiretroviral therapy in people with HIV. Sequencing was performed with immunoSEQ multiplex PCR; in TCRdb, only in-frame clones are kept and a portion is missing. Seen here are 20,000 to 30,000 clones, about 91% observed once, and the top ten hold about 9%. The input for sequencing was unsorted PBMCs, taken 1.8 years before starting antiretroviral therapy. These receptors came from a man between 45 and 60 years old with HIV. Each CDR3 is given with its conserved first and last residue. The D gene is left open where the match is weak. The size entry is marked missing in some rows and otherwise reads once, few, many or a size class.

v_call,d_call,clone_size,j_call,cdr3_nt,cdr3_aa
TRBV18,-,-,TRBJ2-4,TGTGCCAGCTCACCATACGGGGCGGAAAACATTCAGTACTTC,CASSPYGAENIQYF
TRBV23-1,-,few,TRBJ2-6,TGCGCCAGCAGTCAATCTTGGATTCAGGCTTACTCTGGGGCCAACGTCCTGACTTTC,CASSQSWIQAYSGANVLTF
TRBV9,-,-,TRBJ1-2,TGTGCCAGCAGCGTAGACGATTATGGCTACACCTTC,CASSVDDYGYTF
TRBV9,-,-,TRBJ1-1,TGTGCCAGCAGCGTAGGTGGTGACTGGGGGAGAGGTGAAGCTTTCTTT,CASSVGGDWGRGEAFF
TRBV11-2,-,-,TRBJ1-6,TGTGCCAGCAGCTTGCAACAGATTGATTCACCCCTCCACTTT,CASSLQQIDSPLHF
TRBV7-2,-,-,TRBJ1-2,TGTGCCAGCAGCTTAGGCAGGGTTAACTATGGCTACACCTTC,CASSLGRVNYGYTF
TRBV18,-,-,TRBJ2-3,TGTGCCAGCTCACCGCGGGGCGGACTGGAGGTAGCAGATACGCAGTATTTT,CASSPRGGLEVADTQYF
TRBV21-1,-,-,TRBJ2-1,TGTGCCAGCAGCAAAGACAGTCGACACCCCTACAATGAGCAGTTCTTC,CASSKDSRHPYNEQFF
TRBV5-1,-,-,TRBJ2-1,TGCGCCAGCAGCCCCGTTAGGAATGAGCAGTTCTTC,CASSPVRNEQFF
TRBV4-1,-,-,TRBJ1-5,TGCGCCAGCAGCGATCAGGGTGTGGAGCTCAATCAGCCCCAGCATTTT,CASSDQGVELNQPQHF
TRBV4-1,TRBD1,-,TRBJ1-2,TGCGCCAGCAGCCAGGCCGACAGGGACTATGGCTACACCTTC,CASSQADRDYGYTF
TRBV9,TRBD2,-,TRBJ2-1,TGTGCCAGCAGCTATAGCGGGAGTCTATCGGATGAGCAGTTCTTC,CASSYSGSLSDEQFF
TRBV4-3,-,-,TRBJ1-1,TGCGCCAGCAGCCAAGATCAGGGCCTACCGAACACTGAAGCTTTCTTT,CASSQDQGLPNTEAFF
TRBV19,-,few,TRBJ2-3,TGTGCCAGTAGTATCCCGCCAGGGGGGGATACGCAGTATTTT,CASSIPPGGDTQYF
TRBV4-2,-,-,TRBJ2-7,TGTGCCAGCAGCCAAGGTCAACAGGATCAGTACTTC,CASSQGQQDQYF
TRBV2,-,few,TRBJ1-6,TGTGCCAGCAACCCCGACAGATCTGTTTCACCCCTCCACTTT,CASNPDRSVSPLHF
TRBV5-6,-,-,TRBJ1-2,TGTGCCAGCAGCTTGGGTCCCGGGAGGAGCGGGGGCTACACCTTC,CASSLGPGRSGGYTF
TRBV2,TRBD1,-,TRBJ2-5,TGTGCCAGCAGTTCTCCGGGACAGGGTTTTGAGACCCAGTACTTC,CASSSPGQGFETQYF
TRBV5-1,TRBD1,-,TRBJ1-3,TGCGCCAGCAGCTTGGGGACAGGCGGAAACACCATATATTTT,CASSLGTGGNTIYF
TRBV4-1,TRBD1,-,TRBJ2-7,TGCGCCAGCAGCCAAGGGGGACAGGGGGGGCTGTACGAGCAGTACTTC,CASSQGGQGGLYEQYF
TRBV7-3,-,-,TRBJ2-3,TGTGCCAGCAGCTTATCCCGCACAGATACGCAGTATTTT,CASSLSRTDTQYF
TRBV7-2,-,-,TRBJ2-1,TGTGCCAGCAGCCCCAGACTCCGCCCTCGGGAGCAGTTCTTC,CASSPRLRPREQFF
TRBV20-1,-,-,TRBJ1-2,TGCAGTGCTATCTCGGGGTATGGCTACACCTTC,CSAISGYGYTF
TRBV2,TRBD2,few,TRBJ2-1,TGTGCCAGCATGGGGACTAGCGGGAGTGCTAGGAATGAGCAGTTCTTC,CASMGTSGSARNEQFF
TRBV5-5,TRBD1,-,TRBJ1-4,TGTGCCAGCAGCTCGTTCGTAGGGGACAGGGAAGGGGCAACTAATGAAAAACTGTTTTTT,CASSSFVGDREGATNEKLFF
TRBV5-1,-,-,TRBJ2-7,TGCGCCAGCAGCTCACAGGCAGGGGTCCACGAGCAGTACTTC,CASSSQAGVHEQYF
TRBV10-3,-,-,TRBJ1-1,TGTGCCATCAGTGATTTGGCGAGATCTAACACTGAAGCTTTCTTT,CAISDLARSNTEAFF
TRBV5-1,-,-,TRBJ1-3,TGCGCCAGCAGCTTGGGTGTTGGAAACACCATATATTTT,CASSLGVGNTIYF
TRBV28,TRBD1,-,TRBJ2-2,TGTGCCAGCAGAGGACAGGGGAGGGGCGGGGAGCTGTTTTTT,CASRGQGRGGELFF
TRBV7-3,TRBD1,-,TRBJ2-2,TGTGCCAGCAGCATTACCGGGACAGACACCGGGGAGCTGTTTTTT,CASSITGTDTGELFF
TRBV5-1,-,-,TRBJ2-7,TGCGCCAGCAGCCCGACTCTTACGCGGGGCGAGCAGTACTTC,CASSPTLTRGEQYF
TRBV12-5,-,-,TRBJ1-5,TGTGCTAGTGGTTTCCCTGCAGGGGACAATCAGCCCCAGCATTTT,CASGFPAGDNQPQHF
TRBV5-1,-,-,TRBJ2-5,TGCGCCAGCAGCCAATCCCCACCCCAAGAGACCCAGTACTTC,CASSQSPPQETQYF
TRBV11-1,-,-,TRBJ1-1,TGTGCCAGCAGCCCCCGGGGCGGCACTGAAGCTTTCTTT,CASSPRGGTEAFF
TRBV20-1,-,-,TRBJ2-7,TGCAGTGCTAGTGATCACTACGAGCAGTACTTC,CSASDHYEQYF
TRBV6-5,-,-,TRBJ1-6,TGTGCCAGCAGTTATTGGGCTGCCAGGCATTCACCCCTCCACTTT,CASSYWAARHSPLHF
TRBV4-1,-,-,TRBJ1-4,TGCGCCAGCAGCCCAATGGCCTTGGGCCGAAAGAATGAAAAACTGTTTTTT,CASSPMALGRKNEKLFF
TRBV18,-,-,TRBJ2-1,TGTGCCAGCTTAACCGGGACAAGAACCTACAATGAGCAGTTCTTC,CASLTGTRTYNEQFF
TRBV7-2,-,-,TRBJ2-3,TGTGCCAGCAGCGAAGAAGGTTTCAGGGTCACAGATACGCAGTATTTT,CASSEEGFRVTDTQYF
TRBV6-1,-,-,TRBJ1-5,TGTGCCAGCAGTGTTCAGCCCCAGCATTTT,CASSVQPQHF
TRBV5-6,-,-,TRBJ2-3,TGTGCCAGCAGCCCGAGGCTAAATACGCAGTATTTT,CASSPRLNTQYF
TRBV5-5,-,-,TRBJ2-3,TGTGCCAGCGGCTCCGGCGGCACAGATACGCAGTATTTT,CASGSGGTDTQYF
TRBV7-2,-,-,TRBJ1-2,TGTGCCAGCAGCCCAGGACAGAACTATGGCTACACCTTC,CASSPGQNYGYTF
TRBV2,TRBD1,-,TRBJ1-6,TGTGCCAGCAGTCTAACTAGCGGGACAGGAGTACCTTCACCCCTCCACTTT,CASSLTSGTGVPSPLHF
TRBV2,-,-,TRBJ2-5,TGTGCCTCTTCGTCCTACTCGGAGACCCAGTACTTC,CASSSYSETQYF
TRBV29-1,-,-,TRBJ2-7,TGCAGCGTTAGGCTAGCGAGGAGCTCCTACGAGCAGTACTTC,CSVRLARSSYEQYF
TRBV18,TRBD2,-,TRBJ2-7,TGTGCCAGCGCACCCCCTTCTAGCGGGGGTTACTACGAGCAGTACTTC,CASAPPSSGGYYEQYF
TRBV11-2,-,-,TRBJ2-5,TGTGCCAGCAGCAGCCGACTAGGGGTATGGGAGACCCAGTACTTC,CASSSRLGVWETQYF
TRBV7-6,-,-,TRBJ2-7,TGTGCCAGCAGCTTAGGTTCCGGCTCATACAATTCCTACGAGCAGTACTTC,CASSLGSGSYNSYEQYF
TRBV19,-,-,TRBJ2-5,TGTGCCAGTAGTTCCTCTCTCCATGCTCCGATCCAAGAGACCCAGTACTTC,CASSSSLHAPIQETQYF
TRBV11-2,-,-,TRBJ2-5,TGTGCCAGCAGCTTAATCGGGGAGACCCAGTACTTC,CASSLIGETQYF
TRBV11-2,-,-,TRBJ1-4,TGTGCCAGCAGCCGTAGGGGTGCAACTAATGAAAAACTGTTTTTT,CASSRRGATNEKLFF
TRBV29-1,TRBD1,once,TRBJ2-5,TGCAGCGTTGTGAGGGGACAGGGGGAGACCCAGTACTTC,CSVVRGQGETQYF
TRBV6-1,TRBD2,few,TRBJ2-7,TGTGCCAGCACTCATGGGACTAGCGGGAGTGACGAGCAGTACTTC,CASTHGTSGSDEQYF
TRBV30,-,-,TRBJ2-3,TGTGCCTGGAGTGTGTGGCAGTTCTACACAGATACGCAGTATTTT,CAWSVWQFYTDTQYF
TRBV11-3,-,-,TRBJ2-1,TGTGCCAGCAGCAAGGCGGGTTATGAGCAGTTCTTC,CASSKAGYEQFF
TRBV5-4,-,-,TRBJ2-5,TGTGCCAGCAGCTTGTGGTTCGGTAAAAAAGAGACCCAGTACTTC,CASSLWFGKKETQYF
TRBV19,-,-,TRBJ2-2,TGTGCCAGTAGTATAAGGATAGCTGAGACCGGGGAGCTGTTTTTT,CASSIRIAETGELFF
TRBV7-3,TRBD2,-,TRBJ2-2,TGTGCCAGCAGCTTATCTGGTAGCGGGGGGGCGAACACCGGGGAGCTGTTTTTT,CASSLSGSGGANTGELFF